This T cell receptor (beta chain) was captured in a study of blood T cell repertoires in COVID-19. The wider study: PBMCs, B-cell-depleted T cells, or T cells provided the cDNA or gDNA that made up the material.

Germline CDR1 reads LGHNA; CDR2 reads YSLEER. This CDR3 spans 15 amino acids. The V segment lost 1 base and the J segment 4 bases; nucleotides outside the gene matches: 3. Data came from immunoSEQ multiplex PCR; TCRdb stores just in-frame clones and leaves some out. The sample includes 200,000 to 300,000 clones, roughly 86% of them seen just once. The chain recombines TRBV4-3 with TRBJ2-3, with 9 bases that match TRBD1. The specimen sequenced was peripheral blood. This clonotype was obtained from a woman in her 70s with active or convalescent COVID-19. The CDR3 bases are TGCGCCAGCAGCCAAGGGACAGGGGTTGCAGATACGCAGTATTTT. It specifies CASSQGTGVADTQYF.